This TCR beta chain is drawn from a study of CD8+ T cells in alopecia areata. With V trimmed by 3 bases and J by 2 bases, 4 bases remained unmatched. The CDR3 has 15 residues. Germline loops: CDR1 WSHSY, CDR2 SAAADI. The treatment is: oral pan-JAK inhibitor, 5-10 mg twice daily. Study-level results: Higher clonality was seen in lesional scalp than in normal scalp, especially in alopecia totalis/universalis.

Points on this clone: As yet, its antigen is unknown.

TCR sequencing used cDNA made by reverse transcription of extracted RNA. TCRdb keeps only in-frame clones here, not all; method: immunoSEQ multiplex PCR. The table records 90,000 to 120,000 clones, about four fifths of them present only once. The rearrangement links TRBV10-2 to TRBJ2-1, with 7 nucleotides matching TRBD1. Sequences were derived from CD8+ T cells sorted from blood, sampled at week 24, from a patient treated with tofacitinib. This TCR derives from a human donor with alopecia areata. The CDR3 reads CASSEQGLPYNEQFF. DNA for the CDR3: TGCGCCAGCAGTGAACAGGGGCTCCCCTACAATGAGCAGTTCTTC.